Each of the 19 T cell receptor beta chains below was sequenced from the same sample in a study of blood T cell repertoires in COVID-19. Generated by immunoSEQ multiplex PCR, the TCRdb table keeps only in-frame clones and is missing some. Here the sample spans under 80,000 clones, less than 80% being singletons. The sequenced sample consisted of peripheral blood. These receptors all come from a human donor in a cohort sampled during active COVID-19.

A few counts support this clone. The gene calls are TRBV6-1 and TRBJ1-5; tentatively, D is TRBD1 (5 bases). The CDR3 covers 15 residues. Trimming stripped 0 bases from V and 7 bases from J, with 13 bases between. The germline CDR1 and CDR2 sequences are MNHNS and SASEGT. This CDR3 is CASSEALWGMQPQHF. CDR3 in DNA: TGTGCCAGCAGTGAAGCCCTATGGGGCATGCAGCCCCAGCATTTT.

This clone has just a few counts. The chain couples TRBV13 to TRBJ2-1; 7 bases match TRBD2. The CDR3 length is 17 residues. The J segment lost 4 bases and the V segment lost 6 bases, leaving 15 bases of the junction unmatched. CDR1 PRHDT and CDR2 FYEKMQ come from the germline V gene (reference sequence). CDR3 in amino acids: CASRGRTLSGSYNEQFF. The CDR3 DNA reads as TGTGCCAGCAGGGGAAGAACCCTTAGCGGGTCATACAATGAGCAGTTCTTC.

This sequence joins TRBV20-1 and TRBJ2-6; TRBD2 aligns across 12 bases. V lost 3 bases and J lost 0; bases outside the gene matches: 6. The CDR3 sequence is 18 residues long. From germline, CDR1 is DFQATT and CDR2 SNEGSKA (reference sequence). The DNA for the CDR3 is TGCAGTGCTAGTGGGTCGGGACTAGCGGGCTCTGGGGCCAACGTCCTGACTTTC. It specifies CSASGSGLAGSGANVLTF.

The chain has TRBV9 and TRBJ2-7; 13 positions match TRBD2. In germline, CDR1 is SGDLS, CDR2 YYNGEE. This CDR3 region has 18 residues. V was pared by 3 bases and J by 2 bases, with 11 bases of the junction left unmatched. The CDR3 nucleotides are TGTGCCAGCAGCGAGGGACTAGCGGGACCCCAGACCACCTACGAGCAGTACTTC. This translates into CASSEGLAGPQTTYEQYF.

The DNA of the CDR3 is TGTGCCAGCAGCTTATATAGCTCTAAGGGGTCCGATACGCAGTATTTT. Translation gives CASSLYSSKGSDTQYF. V gene TRBV7-6 combines with J gene TRBJ2-3; TRBD1 might be the D (5 bases). V was clipped by 2 bases and J by 6 bases, with 18 bases between them. The CDR3 runs to 16 residues. The germline gives CDR1 SGHVS, CDR2 FNYEAQ.

The chain combines TRBV14 with TRBJ2-7; a possible D gene is TRBD2 (6 bases). Deletions cut 0 bases from V and 4 bases from J, with 16 bases between. This CDR3 contains 16 residues. The germline V gene has CDR1 SGHDN and CDR2 FVKESK. The DNA for the CDR3 is TGTGCCAGCAGCCAAGATCACGCGCGGGAAGAGTACGAGCAGTACTTC. This translates into CASSQDHAREEYEQYF.

The chain is built from TRBV2 and TRBJ2-1; TRBD2 is a possible D gene (6 bases). Germline V gene lookup returns CDR1 SNHLY and CDR2 FYNNEI. V lost 3 bases and J lost 0, with 9 bases in between. This CDR3 is built from 15 residues. The CDR3 sequence: CASSDTGGSYNEQFF. In DNA form, the CDR3 reads TGTGCCAGCAGTGACACCGGGGGCTCCTACAATGAGCAGTTCTTC.

The J gene is TRBJ2-7, the V gene TRBV30; D might be TRBD1 (7 bases). This CDR3 is 14 amino acids long. Germline lookup yields CDR1 GTSNPN and CDR2 SVGIG (reference sequence). Trimming removed 0 bases from V and 3 bases from J, with 12 bases in between. The CDR3 bases are TGTGCCTGGAGTGTAGGCAGGGGGGACTACGAGCAGTACTTC. Encoded protein: CAWSVGRGDYEQYF.

This clone appeared a few times. The J gene is TRBJ1-1, the V gene TRBV9; D may be TRBD1 (6 bases). This CDR3 comprises 15 residues. V dropped 5 bases and J dropped 4 bases, with 18 bases sitting between them. CDR1 SGDLS and CDR2 YYNGEE come from the germline V gene. The CDR3 coding sequence is TGTGCCAGCAGACCAGCACAGGGACGTAGCACTGAAGCTTTCTTT. The encoded protein is CASRPAQGRSTEAFF.

The J gene is TRBJ2-7, the V gene TRBV5-1; TRBD1 might be the D (5 bases). CDR3 length: 16 amino acids. Per the germline V gene, CDR1 is SGHRS and CDR2 is YFSETQ. V lost 0 bases, J lost 6 bases, and 19 bases lay in between. CDR3 coding DNA: TGCGCCAGCAGCTTGGAGGGGCTGGTCCCGCTGCGCGAGCAGTACTTC. Its protein is CASSLEGLVPLREQYF.

The chain is built from TRBV15 and TRBJ1-2; TRBD1 aligns across 8 bases. This CDR3 is 14 amino acids long. The trim removed 0 bases at V and 8 bases at J, leaving 5 bases unmatched. Germline CDR1 is LNHNV and CDR2 is YYDKDF (reference sequence). In DNA, the CDR3 is TGTGCCACCAGCAGAGATTCAGGGGGCGCGGGCTACACCTTC. This codes for CATSRDSGGAGYTF.

This clone occurred a few times. The chain has TRBV5-1 and TRBJ1-2; TRBD1 matches at 8 bases. The CDR3 runs to 14 residues. Losses at the gene ends were 4 bases for V and 5 bases for J; bases not matched to a gene: 7. In germline, CDR1 is SGHRS, CDR2 YFSETQ. CDR3 protein: CASSVDRAQYGYTF. CDR3 bases: TGCGCCAGCAGCGTGGACAGGGCACAATATGGCTACACCTTC.

The J gene is TRBJ2-1, the V gene TRBV9; no reliable D call. Germline CDR1 reads SGDLS; CDR2 reads YYNGEE. V was cut by 3 bases and J by 9 bases, with 10 bases left in between. The CDR3 loop spans 12 amino acids. The CDR3 nucleotides read TGTGCCAGCAGCGACCCCCCCAGTGAGCAGTTCTTC. Amino acids: CASSDPPSEQFF.

The rearrangement uses TRBV5-1 and TRBJ1-2; 9 nucleotides agree with TRBD1. Unmatched junction bases numbered 6, after V lost 0 bases and J lost 3 bases. Per the germline V gene, CDR1 is SGHRS and CDR2 is YFSETQ. The CDR3 is 16 amino acids. The CDR3 reads CASSLGGTGYYYGYTF. In DNA, the CDR3 is TGCGCCAGCAGCTTGGGTGGGACAGGGTATTACTATGGCTACACCTTC.

J is TRBJ1-1 and V is TRBV18; D uncertain. Trimming shortened V by 2 bases and J by 5 bases, and 9 bases separated the two germline ends. The CDR3 has 13 residues. The germline gives CDR1 KGHSH, CDR2 LQKENI. CDR3 bases: TGTGCCAGCTCACCAAGCGGTTCGACTGAAGCTTTCTTT. Translated, it gives CASSPSGSTEAFF.

Of note for this clone: Other DNA sequences in this specimen translate into the identical CDR3. Written as DNA, the CDR3 is TGTGCCAGCAGCCGACAGGAGAGTCAGCCCCAGCATTTT. Protein: CASSRQESQPQHF. The chain is built from TRBV7-2 and TRBJ1-5; D perhaps matches TRBD1 (6 bases). V shed 5 bases and J shed 6 bases, with 11 bases lying between them. Germline lookup yields CDR1 SGHTA and CDR2 FQGNSA. The CDR3 extends over 13 amino acids. Full variable domain (remainder filled in from reference TRBV7-2 and TRBJ1-5): GAGVSQSPSNKVTEKGKDVELRCDPISGHTALYWYRQSLGQGLEFLIYFQGNSAPDKSGLPSDRFSAERTGGSVSTLTIQRTQQEDSAVYLCASSRQESQPQHFGDGTRLSIL.

The chain joins TRBV2 to TRBJ2-1; TRBD1 is a possible D gene (6 bases). The CDR3 is 14 residues long. Trimming stripped 5 bases from V and 4 bases from J, with 12 bases between. Germline V gene sequence: CDR1 SNHLY, CDR2 FYNNEI. CDR3 sequence (DNA): TGTGCCAGCAGTCTACAGGGAACATACAATGAGCAGTTCTTC. It codes for CASSLQGTYNEQFF. Together with reference TRBV2 and TRBJ2-1, the CDR3 gives the full variable domain: EPEVTQTPSHQVTQMGQEVILRCVPISNHLYFYWYRQILGQKVEFLVSFYNNEISEKSEIFDDQFSVERPDGSNFTLKIRSTKLEDSAMYFCASSLQGTYNEQFFGPGTRLTVL.

The chain employs TRBV27 and TRBJ2-7; 12 bases fit TRBD2. V gave up 4 bases and J gave up 2 bases; unmatched junction bases: 3. Germline V gene lookup returns CDR1 MNHEY and CDR2 SMNVEV (reference sequence). The CDR3 runs to 15 residues. The CDR3: CASSSRLAGAYEQYF. The CDR3, as DNA: TGTGCCAGCAGTTCCCGACTAGCGGGAGCCTACGAGCAGTACTTC.

The V call is TRBV2, the J call TRBJ2-1, with 10 bases lining up with TRBD2. The trim removed 4 bases at V and 6 bases at J, leaving 9 bases unmatched. Germline V lookup: CDR1 SNHLY, CDR2 FYNNEI. The CDR3 spans 16 residues. CDR3: CASSAPSGRQSNEQFF. CDR3 nucleotide sequence: TGTGCCAGCAGTGCCCCTAGCGGGAGACAATCCAATGAGCAGTTCTTC.